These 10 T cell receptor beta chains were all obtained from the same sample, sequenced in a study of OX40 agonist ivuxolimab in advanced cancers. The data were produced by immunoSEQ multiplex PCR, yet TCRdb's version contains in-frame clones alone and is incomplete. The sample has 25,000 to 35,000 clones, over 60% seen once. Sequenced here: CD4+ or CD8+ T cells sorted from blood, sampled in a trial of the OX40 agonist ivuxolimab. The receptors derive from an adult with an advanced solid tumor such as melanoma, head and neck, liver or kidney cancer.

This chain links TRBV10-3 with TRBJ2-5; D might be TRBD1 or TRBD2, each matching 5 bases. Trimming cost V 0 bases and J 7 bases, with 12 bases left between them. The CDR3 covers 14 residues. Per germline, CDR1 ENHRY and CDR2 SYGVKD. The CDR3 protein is CAISESLTGGTQYF. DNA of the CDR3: TGTGCCATCAGTGAGTCGTTGACTGGGGGGACCCAGTACTTC.

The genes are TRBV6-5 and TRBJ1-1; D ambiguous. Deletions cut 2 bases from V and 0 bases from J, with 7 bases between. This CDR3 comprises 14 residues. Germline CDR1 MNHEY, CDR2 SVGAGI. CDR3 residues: CASSYEVMNTEAFF. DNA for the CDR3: TGTGCCAGCAGTTACGAGGTCATGAACACTGAAGCTTTCTTT.

CDR3 residues: CASSLSPTQGNTGELFF. The CDR3 DNA follows: TGTGCCAGCAGCTTATCCCCAACACAGGGGAACACCGGGGAGCTGTTTTTT. J is TRBJ2-2 and V is TRBV11-1, with D tentatively TRBD1 (6 bases). The CDR3 runs to 17 residues. V was pared by 2 bases and J by 1 base, with 14 bases between. CDR1 is SGHAT, CDR2 FQDESV, per germline (reference sequence).

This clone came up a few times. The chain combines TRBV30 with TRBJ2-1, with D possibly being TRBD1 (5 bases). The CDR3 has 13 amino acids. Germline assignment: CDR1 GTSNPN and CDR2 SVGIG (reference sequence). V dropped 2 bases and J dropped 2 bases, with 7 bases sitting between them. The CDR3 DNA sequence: TGTGCCTGGAGTAGGGGTGCCTACAATGAGCAGTTCTTC. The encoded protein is CAWSRGAYNEQFF. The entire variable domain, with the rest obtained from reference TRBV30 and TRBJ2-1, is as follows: SQTIHQWPATLVQPVGSPLSLECTVEGTSNPNLYWYRQAAGRGLQLLFYSVGIGQISSEVPQNLSASRPQDRQFILSSKKLLLSDSGFYLCAWSRGAYNEQFFGPGTRLTVL.

CDR3 coding DNA: TGCGCCAGCAGCTTTACGGGACATAACAATGAGCAGTTCTTC. This encodes CASSFTGHNNEQFF. This chain uses TRBV5-1 with TRBJ2-1; maybe TRBD1 (6 bases). Trimming shortened V by 2 bases and J by 5 bases, and 11 bases separated the two germline ends. Germline V gene data show CDR1 as SGHRS and CDR2 as YFSETQ. The CDR3 is made up of 14 amino acids.

The CDR3 sequence is CASSSGITDTQYF. Here the CDR3 DNA reads TGTGCCAGCAGCTCAGGGATTACAGATACGCAGTATTTT. V gene TRBV11-3 combines with J gene TRBJ2-3; TRBD1 might be the D (5 bases). This CDR3 comprises 13 residues. Germline CDR1 and CDR2: SGHNT and YENEEA. V dropped 4 bases and J dropped 3 bases, with 8 bases sitting between them. Together with reference TRBV11-3 and TRBJ2-3, the CDR3 gives the full variable domain: EAGVVQSPRYKIIEKKQPVAFWCNPISGHNTLYWYLQNLGQGPELLIRYENEEAVDDSQLPKDRFSAERLKGVDSTLKIQPAELGDSAVYLCASSSGITDTQYFGPGTRLTVL.

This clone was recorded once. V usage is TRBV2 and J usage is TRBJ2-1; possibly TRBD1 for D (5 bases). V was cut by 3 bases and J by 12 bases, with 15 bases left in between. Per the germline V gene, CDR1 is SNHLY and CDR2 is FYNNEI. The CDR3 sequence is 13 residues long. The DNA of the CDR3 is TGTGCCAGCAGTGATGAGTATGGGCAGGGGCAGTTCTTC. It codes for CASSDEYGQGQFF. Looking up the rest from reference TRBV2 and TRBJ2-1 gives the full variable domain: EPEVTQTPSHQVTQMGQEVILRCVPISNHLYFYWYRQILGQKVEFLVSFYNNEISEKSEIFDDQFSVERPDGSNFTLKIRSTKLEDSAMYFCASSDEYGQGQFFGPGTRLTVL.

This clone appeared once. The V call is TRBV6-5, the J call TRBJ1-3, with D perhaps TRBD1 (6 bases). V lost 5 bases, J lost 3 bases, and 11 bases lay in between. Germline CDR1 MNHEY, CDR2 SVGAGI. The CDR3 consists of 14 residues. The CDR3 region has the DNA TGTGCCAGCAGTGAAGGGGGTCGTGGAAACACCATATATTTT. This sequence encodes CASSEGGRGNTIYF.

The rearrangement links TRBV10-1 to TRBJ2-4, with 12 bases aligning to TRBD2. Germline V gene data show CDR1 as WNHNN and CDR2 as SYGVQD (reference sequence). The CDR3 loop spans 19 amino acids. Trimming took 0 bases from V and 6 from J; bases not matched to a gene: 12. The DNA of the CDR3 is TGCGCCAGCAGTGAGTCGGCGTTAACTAGCGGGGGGAAATCAAACATTCAGTACTTC. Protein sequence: CASSESALTSGGKSNIQYF.

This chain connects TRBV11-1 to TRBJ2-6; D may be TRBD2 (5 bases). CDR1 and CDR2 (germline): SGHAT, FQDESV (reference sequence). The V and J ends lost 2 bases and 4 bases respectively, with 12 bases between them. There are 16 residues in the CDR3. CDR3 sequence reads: CASSLSRGTGANVLTF. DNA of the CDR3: TGTGCCAGCAGCTTAAGTCGGGGAACCGGGGCCAACGTCCTGACTTTC.